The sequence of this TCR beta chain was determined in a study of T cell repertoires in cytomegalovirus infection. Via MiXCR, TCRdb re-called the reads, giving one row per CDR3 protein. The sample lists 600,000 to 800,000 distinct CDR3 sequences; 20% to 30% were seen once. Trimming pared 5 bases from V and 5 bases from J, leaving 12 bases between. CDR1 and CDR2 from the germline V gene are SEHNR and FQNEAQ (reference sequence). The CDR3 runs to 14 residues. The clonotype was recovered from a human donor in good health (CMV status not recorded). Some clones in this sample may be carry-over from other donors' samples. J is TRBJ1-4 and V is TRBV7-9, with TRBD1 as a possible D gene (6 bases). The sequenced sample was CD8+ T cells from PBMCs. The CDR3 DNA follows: TGTGCCAGCAGCCCAGGGGCCGCCAATGAAAAACTGTTTTTT. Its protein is CASSPGAANEKLFF.